This T cell receptor beta chain is from a study of shared clonotypes between healthy human individuals (dated by TCRdb to about 2020). For the wider study: Two women and a few men aged 18 to 49 years were included in the cohort. For each donor, CD4 naive and CD4 memory were each run on three plates, CD8 naive on two plates, and CD8 memory on one plate. To estimate repertoire size and how much clonotype sharing occurs between individuals, the study deeply sequenced the blood TCR repertoires of several healthy adults. To increase sequencing depth and limit assay-specific biases, TCR repertoire library preparation and sequencing were carried out by different laboratories using diverse techniques. Between about 0.94 and 10 billion PBMCs per donor were obtained by leukapheresis.

Concerning this clone: The clone's antigen remains unknown. Base qualities are missing; no much larger clone stands one base away.

Donors were healthy HIV-negative adults with no recently reported acute infections or vaccinations. Every donor was a Caucasian adult residing in Nashville, Tennessee, USA. Magnetic negative selection was used to enrich CD4+ T cells, after which naive cells were positively selected on CD45RA and the negative fraction became the memory subset. Blood was collected by leukapheresis, and PBMCs were isolated by Ficoll-Histopaque density gradient centrifugation and then cryopreserved in liquid nitrogen vapor phase. Analytical flow cytometry was used to check the purity and quantity of each magnetically sorted T cell population. Each sorted fraction had its genomic DNA isolated and then quantified by UV absorbance on a Nanodrop 2000c. The study at large found these results: Sampling was restricted to blood, and TCR repertoires in tissue are likely to differ from TCR repertoires in blood. Roughly 5% of naive CD4, around 3.6% of naive CD8, around 2.3% of memory CD4, and roughly 0.4% of memory CD8 clonotypes were shared across four donors. Estimated clonotype richness was generally larger for naive than for memory subsets. Higher generation probabilities were observed for clonotypes shared by all four sorted-subset donors than for non-shared clonotypes. The small number of donors limited the genetic and exposure-history diversity represented. Pairwise subsampling led to the expectation that sequencing depth would affect the degree of clonotype sharing among donors. Even with the large sequencing depth, rarefaction of the sorted-subset datasets indicated that sequencing was incomplete.

Using the deep immunoSEQ assay, multiplex PCR amplified TCR CDR3 regions from genomic DNA. Extracted genomic DNA from each cell subset was distributed evenly across all wells of several immunoSEQ 96-well plates, and each plate was treated as a replicate. For sorted subsets, approximately 200 ng of genomic DNA, equivalent to some 33,000 T cell genomes, went into each replicate PCR. The purified libraries were quantified using a Qubit 3.0 fluorometer, sized with a Bioanalyzer 2100, and then quantified again using the KAPA Library Quantification kit. A separate single-read 150-cycle Illumina NextSeq 550 flow cell was used to sequence each immunoSEQ 96-well plate. As for the original processing: Because the immunoSEQ output held only junctional sequences and lacked quality scores, the filtering could not match the filtering applied to full-length reads. Sequences were annotated with PyIR, a Python wrapper for IgBLAST v1.9, using IMGT germline references to assign V/J genes and CDR3. Reads were removed for weak V/J assignments (E-value above 1e-6), missing CDR3, stop codons, out-of-frame junctions, or ambiguous translated residues. V3J clonotypes were defined as sequences sharing an identical inferred V gene, J gene, and CDR3 amino acid sequence. To compute the percentage overlap between repertoires, the number of shared unique clonotypes was divided by the size of the smaller repertoire. Richness of each repertoire was evaluated using RTK rarefaction, the Chao1 estimator, and Recon v2.1 estimates of unobserved clonotypes. Generation probabilities for all TCRbeta clonotypes obtained by the gDNA method from a handful of donors were computed using OLGA. TCRdb took this table from immuneACCESS and kept in-frame rearrangements with V and J called. Such tables lack part of the clones; where checked against another copy, unresolved V genes explain under half of the gap, and the rest is unexplained. The V and J calls and the clone size are those of that table, but D and trimming were determined from the DNA. This sample comprises 1.4 million or so clones, roughly 98.5% of them detected only once. The ten largest clones represent over 0.3% of the sample.

The sequence was collected from a young man in good health. The sequenced sample consisted of naive CD4+ T cells sorted from blood. The cell subset or site label here, explained by the study, means: CD45RA+ positively selected.

In nucleotide form, the sequence is TGTGCCAGCAGCGTGGGACAGGGGGACGAGACCCAGTACTTC. Its protein product is CASSVGQGDETQYF. The chain links TRBV9 with TRBJ2-5; a stretch of 11 junction bases matches TRBD1. The CDR3 runs 14 residues from the cysteine to the phenylalanine. Left in the record is the CDR3 DNA by itself, 42 bases read in frame from the first base. Clipping removes 2 bases from V and 5 bases from J, with 2 as the unmatched junction base count. Looking up the germline V gene yields CDR1 SGDLS and CDR2 YYNGEE.